This T cell receptor beta chain was obtained from a study of response to subunit inactivated influenza vaccine. Study-wide findings and caveats: Each seasonal influenza vaccination, the authors suggested, recruits few new T cells.

MiXCR, applied by TCRdb to the RT-PCR reads, yields one record per CDR3 protein. The sample has about 170,000 distinct CDR3 sequences, around 11% seen once; the top ten hold under 40%. In regard to this clonotype: No antigen is known for it.

Losses at the gene ends were 0 bases for V and 5 bases for J; bases not matched to a gene: 8. The CDR3 contains 15 residues. Germline V gene lookup returns CDR1 GTSNPN and CDR2 SVGIG (reference sequence). The chain employs TRBV30 and TRBJ1-1, with 8 bases lining up with TRBD1. This TCR came from a man aged 45 to 75 who received an inactivated influenza vaccine. This material consisted of CD8+ T cells sorted from PBMCs, taken less than 25 months after vaccination. CDR3 in amino acids: CAWSVPGGGQTEAFF. In nucleotides, the CDR3 is TGTGCCTGGAGTGTACCAGGGGGCGGTCAGACTGAAGCTTTCTTT.